The clone carrying this TCR beta chain was detected only a few times. In the original processing: By means of reference gene primer amplification, nucleated cell counts were estimated. Repertoires were generated with immunoSEQ multiplex PCR, while TCRdb's copy carries only in-frame clones and drops some. V, J and clone size derive from that table, while D and trimming were established from the DNA sequence. The profile shows more than 55,000 clones, 60% to 85% of them singletons. The sample is drawn from a study of blood T cell repertoires in COVID-19. Looking at the study overall: The samples span acute and convalescent COVID-19 from the United States, Italy and Spain. Sources were T cells, B-cell-depleted T cells, or PBMCs; the material itself was cDNA or gDNA.

CDR1 and CDR2 from the germline V gene are SGHRS and YFSETQ. V lost 5 bases, J lost 6 bases, and 4 bases stayed unmatched. This CDR3 has 12 residues. The rearrangement uses TRBV5-1 and TRBJ2-7; 8 nucleotides agree with TRBD1. This clonotype was obtained from a man in his sixties with acute or convalescent COVID-19. The sequencing sample was made of peripheral blood. The CDR3 is CASSYDRGEQYF. CDR3 sequence (DNA): TGCGCCAGCAGTTACGACAGGGGCGAGCAGTACTTC.